This TCR beta chain was profiled in a study of PD-L1 blockade in urothelial cancer. The overall study: Dosed intravenously at 1,200 mg every 3 weeks, atezolizumab was initiated by patients at some point between 2012 and 2014. T cells were recovered from blood samples at a median of roughly 150,000. Samples came from 3 weeks, at the second dose, and 6 weeks into treatment.

The V end was cut by 6 bases, the J end by 4 bases, with 12 bases between. There are 14 residues in the CDR3. Germline V gene lookup returns CDR1 MNHEY and CDR2 SVGAGI. Sequencing was performed with immunoSEQ multiplex PCR; in TCRdb, only in-frame clones are kept and a portion is missing. The sample has about 51,000 clones, around 86% seen once. The sequenced sample was PBMCs, obtained around atezolizumab (anti-PD-L1) treatment. This receptor was obtained from a man aged 55 to 70 with urothelial cancer. V gene TRBV6-5 combines with J gene TRBJ1-4; no reliable D call. CDR3 region: CASSLGSGNEKLFF. Here the CDR3 DNA reads TGTGCCAGCAGCTTGGGGAGTGGTAATGAAAAACTGTTTTTT.